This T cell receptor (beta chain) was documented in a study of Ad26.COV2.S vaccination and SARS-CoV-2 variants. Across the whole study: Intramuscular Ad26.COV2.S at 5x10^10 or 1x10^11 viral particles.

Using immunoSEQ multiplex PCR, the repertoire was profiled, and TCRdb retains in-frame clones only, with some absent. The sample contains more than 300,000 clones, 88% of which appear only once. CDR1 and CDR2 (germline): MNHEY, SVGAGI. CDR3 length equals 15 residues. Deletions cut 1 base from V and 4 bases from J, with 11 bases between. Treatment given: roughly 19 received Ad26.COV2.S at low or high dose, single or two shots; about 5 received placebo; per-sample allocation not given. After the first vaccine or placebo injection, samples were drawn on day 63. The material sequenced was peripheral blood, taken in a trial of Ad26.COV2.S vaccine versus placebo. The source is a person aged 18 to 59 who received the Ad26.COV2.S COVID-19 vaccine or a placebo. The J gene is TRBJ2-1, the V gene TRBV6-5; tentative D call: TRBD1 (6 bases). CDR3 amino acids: CASSYLGQGYNEQFF. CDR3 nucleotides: TGTGCCAGCAGTTACTTAGGGCAGGGGTACAATGAGCAGTTCTTC.